The rows below give T cell receptor beta chains drawn from one sample of a study of CD8 T cells in Susac syndrome. MiXCR was run by TCRdb on the immunoSEQ multiplex PCR reads, yielding one entry per CDR3 protein. The sample lists more than 250,000 distinct CDR3 sequences, roughly nine tenths seen once, with 0.065% in the top ten. Sequencing used CD4+ T cells from PBMCs. Receptors were obtained from a human donor with multiple sclerosis. CDR3s include the opening cysteine and the closing phenylalanine or tryptophan. The order of the fields is V gene, J gene, CDR3 protein.

v_call: TRBV5-1
j_call: TRBJ2-3
cdr3_aa: CASSFRLAETTDTQYF

v_call: TRBV20-1
j_call: TRBJ2-1
cdr3_aa: CSARGGRLAGDNEQFF

v_call: TRBV6-2/TRBV6-3
j_call: TRBJ2-1
cdr3_aa: CASRTSGSNEQFF

v_call: TRBV20-1
j_call: TRBJ1-2
cdr3_aa: CSARFNFRAQGVGYTF

v_call: TRBV4-1
j_call: TRBJ2-1
cdr3_aa: CASSQPTSGIHEQFF

v_call: TRBV19
j_call: TRBJ2-5
cdr3_aa: CASSIGGQETQYF

v_call: TRBV19
j_call: TRBJ2-1
cdr3_aa: CASSIGDRGQFF

v_call: TRBV20-1
j_call: TRBJ1-4
cdr3_aa: CSASTDPYSTNEKLFF

v_call: TRBV7-7
j_call: TRBJ2-5
cdr3_aa: CASSLGSGRISETQYF

v_call: TRBV12-3/TRBV12-4
j_call: TRBJ1-2
cdr3_aa: CASSAARFYGYTF

v_call: TRBV30
j_call: TRBJ1-5
cdr3_aa: CAWSRQGRQPQHF

v_call: TRBV18
j_call: TRBJ2-7
cdr3_aa: CASSPVGGNEQYF

v_call: TRBV18
j_call: TRBJ1-3
cdr3_aa: CASSPFDRADTIYF

v_call: TRBV29-1
j_call: TRBJ2-7
cdr3_aa: CSAGSSGTRYEQYF

v_call: TRBV11-2
j_call: TRBJ2-7
cdr3_aa: CASSFPHTSGGAAQYF

v_call: TRBV28
j_call: TRBJ2-7
cdr3_aa: CASSLNHRGTGEQYF

v_call: TRBV18
j_call: TRBJ1-3
cdr3_aa: CASSPYLQKKGSGNTIYF

v_call: TRBV20-1
j_call: TRBJ1-2
cdr3_aa: CSARFGGAAGYTF

v_call: TRBV27
j_call: TRBJ2-1
cdr3_aa: CASSPYRDRGQGEQFF

v_call: TRBV5-1
j_call: TRBJ1-2
cdr3_aa: CASSLATGTVTGYTF

v_call: TRBV5-1
j_call: TRBJ1-1
cdr3_aa: CASSLGPSNTEAFF

v_call: TRBV6-2/TRBV6-3
j_call: TRBJ1-2
cdr3_aa: CASRGQGNYGYTF

v_call: TRBV30
j_call: TRBJ1-5
cdr3_aa: CAWSSQDNQPQHF

v_call: TRBV6-5
j_call: TRBJ1-4
cdr3_aa: CASSETRATQLFF

v_call: TRBV12-3/TRBV12-4
j_call: TRBJ1-5
cdr3_aa: CASSALPGGGGQPQHF

v_call: TRBV30
j_call: TRBJ2-7
cdr3_aa: CAWSFGTGKGNEQYF

v_call: TRBV12-3/TRBV12-4
j_call: TRBJ2-1
cdr3_aa: CASGPSGSPVGEQFF

v_call: TRBV20-1
j_call: TRBJ2-1
cdr3_aa: CSARTSGFYNEQFF

v_call: TRBV20-1
j_call: TRBJ2-3
cdr3_aa: CSALVSGTDTQYF

v_call: TRBV20-1
j_call: TRBJ2-2
cdr3_aa: CSARFTIGLAGEGSNTGELFF

v_call: TRBV3-1
j_call: TRBJ2-7
cdr3_aa: CASSQDLASGITYEQYF

v_call: TRBV20-1
j_call: TRBJ1-2
cdr3_aa: CSARRTGVNYGYTF

v_call: TRBV4-3
j_call: TRBJ2-1
cdr3_aa: CASSGRTSGSGEQFF

v_call: TRBV7-2
j_call: TRBJ1-1
cdr3_aa: CASSLEGRGNSEAFF

v_call: TRBV18
j_call: TRBJ2-7
cdr3_aa: CASSPSGGWEEQYF

v_call: TRBV6-5
j_call: TRBJ1-1
cdr3_aa: CASSYSTSRVTGRGWEAFF

v_call: TRBV30
j_call: TRBJ2-7
cdr3_aa: CAWGLDSYEQYF

v_call: TRBV20-1
j_call: TRBJ1-5
cdr3_aa: CSARGGQGGHQPQHF

v_call: TRBV6-2/TRBV6-3
j_call: TRBJ2-2
cdr3_aa: CASRRGTGELFF

v_call: TRBV7-2
j_call: TRBJ1-3
cdr3_aa: CASSLQTGSTGNTIYF

v_call: TRBV20-1
j_call: TRBJ2-1
cdr3_aa: CSASKGTSGTWEQFF

v_call: TRBV30
j_call: TRBJ2-7
cdr3_aa: CAWTPPRGPYEQYF

v_call: TRBV29-1
j_call: TRBJ2-5
cdr3_aa: CSFGQGGQETQYF

v_call: TRBV30
j_call: TRBJ1-4
cdr3_aa: CAWSPGGEKLFF

v_call: TRBV14
j_call: TRBJ1-4
cdr3_aa: CASSQVPTNEKLFF

v_call: TRBV12-3/TRBV12-4
j_call: TRBJ1-1
cdr3_aa: CASSFRAGMNTEAFF

v_call: TRBV12-3/TRBV12-4
j_call: TRBJ2-2
cdr3_aa: CARPAGRGTNTGELFF

v_call: TRBV20-1
j_call: TRBJ1-6
cdr3_aa: CSARMAGSQNSPLHF

v_call: TRBV13
j_call: TRBJ2-1
cdr3_aa: CASSPVQGWVNEQFF

v_call: TRBV5-1
j_call: TRBJ1-2
cdr3_aa: CASSRDGRTSYGYTF

v_call: TRBV11-3
j_call: TRBJ1-3
cdr3_aa: CASSLGSGNYLF

v_call: TRBV7-6
j_call: TRBJ1-1
cdr3_aa: CASSQISGNTEAFF

v_call: TRBV7-7
j_call: TRBJ2-1
cdr3_aa: CASSLAGGFNEQFF

v_call: TRBV5-1
j_call: TRBJ1-6
cdr3_aa: CASSRRQGPDSPLHF

v_call: TRBV4-1
j_call: TRBJ2-5
cdr3_aa: CASSRKSGGKQETQYF

v_call: TRBV6-2/TRBV6-3
j_call: TRBJ2-3
cdr3_aa: CASSYYRVSTDTQYF

v_call: TRBV5-4
j_call: TRBJ2-2
cdr3_aa: CASSLSSGGYTGELFF

v_call: TRBV5-1
j_call: TRBJ1-6
cdr3_aa: CASSLPTAGSLLDSPLHF

v_call: TRBV7-2
j_call: TRBJ2-3
cdr3_aa: CASSPWRTYTDTQYF

v_call: TRBV3-1
j_call: TRBJ2-2
cdr3_aa: CASSWAASNTGELFF